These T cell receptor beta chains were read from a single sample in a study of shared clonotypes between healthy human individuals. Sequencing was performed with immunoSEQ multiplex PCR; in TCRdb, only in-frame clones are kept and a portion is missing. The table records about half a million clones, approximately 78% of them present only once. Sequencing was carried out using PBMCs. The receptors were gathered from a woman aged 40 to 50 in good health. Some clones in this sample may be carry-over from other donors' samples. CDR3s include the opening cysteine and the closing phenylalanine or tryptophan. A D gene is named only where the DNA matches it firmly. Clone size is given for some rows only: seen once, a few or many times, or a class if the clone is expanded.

cdr3_nt: TGTGCCAGCAGTTTAAAGGCAGGGGGCGCCTATGGCTACACCTTC
cdr3_aa: CASSLKAGGAYGYTF
clone_size: .
d_call: TRBD1
v_call: TRBV28
j_call: TRBJ1-2

cdr3_nt: TGTGCCAGCAGTCAGGACAGTCGCACAGATACGCAGTATTTT
cdr3_aa: CASSQDSRTDTQYF
clone_size: .
d_call: .
v_call: TRBV5-4
j_call: TRBJ2-3

cdr3_nt: TGTGCCAGCAGCTTAAAAGTCCGGGCTAGCGGAAAGGGGGCAGATACGCAGTATTTT
cdr3_aa: CASSLKVRASGKGADTQYF
clone_size: few
d_call: .
v_call: TRBV7-9
j_call: TRBJ2-3

cdr3_nt: TGTGCCAGCACCCTAAGGGGAGAGACTAGCGAGCAGTTCTTC
cdr3_aa: CASTLRGETSEQFF
clone_size: .
d_call: TRBD2
v_call: TRBV2
j_call: TRBJ2-1

cdr3_nt: TGTGCCAGCGATACACGGACTAGCACAGATACGCAGTATTTT
cdr3_aa: CASDTRTSTDTQYF
clone_size: .
d_call: .
v_call: TRBV2
j_call: TRBJ2-3

cdr3_nt: TGTGCCAGCGGGGGGGTTGATGAAAAACTGTTTTTT
cdr3_aa: CASGGVDEKLFF
clone_size: .
d_call: .
v_call: TRBV7-6
j_call: TRBJ1-4

cdr3_nt: TGTGCCAGCAGCCCTCTCACGAACACTGAAGCTTTCTTT
cdr3_aa: CASSPLTNTEAFF
clone_size: few
d_call: .
v_call: TRBV7-9
j_call: TRBJ1-1

cdr3_nt: TGTGCCAGCAGCTTGGAGGTCGCAGATACGCAGTATTTT
cdr3_aa: CASSLEVADTQYF
clone_size: .
d_call: .
v_call: TRBV5-4
j_call: TRBJ2-3

cdr3_nt: TGTGCCAGCAGCACACAGACAGGGTTTGAAGCTTTCTTT
cdr3_aa: CASSTQTGFEAFF
clone_size: few
d_call: TRBD1
v_call: TRBV2
j_call: TRBJ1-1

cdr3_nt: TGTGCCAGCAGCGTAGGCGGGAGGGGTCAGTTCTTC
cdr3_aa: CASSVGGRGQFF
clone_size: .
d_call: TRBD2
v_call: TRBV9
j_call: TRBJ2-1

cdr3_nt: TGTGCCAGCAGTCCCAGGGTATTCATGAACACTGAAGCTTTCTTT
cdr3_aa: CASSPRVFMNTEAFF
clone_size: many
d_call: .
v_call: TRBV27
j_call: TRBJ1-1

cdr3_nt: TGTGCCAGCCTGCGACGGGGACCGAGTTTCGGCTACACCTTC
cdr3_aa: CASLRRGPSFGYTF
clone_size: .
d_call: .
v_call: TRBV28
j_call: TRBJ1-2

cdr3_nt: TGTGCCAGCAGACCCATCCTTTTGCGGGAGTTATCCGGGGAGCTGTTTTTT
cdr3_aa: CASRPILLRELSGELFF
clone_size: .
d_call: TRBD2
v_call: TRBV11-2
j_call: TRBJ2-2

cdr3_nt: TGTGCCAGCAACCAAGGCCCCGGGACTAGCGGAAGTTGGGGCCCAGATACGCAGTATTTT
cdr3_aa: CASNQGPGTSGSWGPDTQYF
clone_size: .
d_call: TRBD2
v_call: TRBV4-2
j_call: TRBJ2-3

cdr3_nt: TGTGCCACCAGCAGAGATACATCCATAGCAGATACGCAGTATTTT
cdr3_aa: CATSRDTSIADTQYF
clone_size: .
d_call: .
v_call: TRBV15
j_call: TRBJ2-3

cdr3_nt: TGTGCCAGCAGGGGATTCCAAGAGACCCAGTACTTC
cdr3_aa: CASRGFQETQYF
clone_size: .
d_call: .
v_call: TRBV2
j_call: TRBJ2-5

cdr3_nt: TGTGCCAGCAGCTCCTCGAACACTGAAGCTTTCTTT
cdr3_aa: CASSSSNTEAFF
clone_size: few
d_call: .
v_call: TRBV11-3
j_call: TRBJ1-1

cdr3_nt: TGTGCCAGCAGCTTAGTGGGTGGGGGCATCGGCTCCTACGAGCAGTACTTC
cdr3_aa: CASSLVGGGIGSYEQYF
clone_size: .
d_call: .
v_call: TRBV7-6
j_call: TRBJ2-7

cdr3_nt: TGTGCCAGCAGCGTAGAAAAGGTGGGGGAGCAGTACTTC
cdr3_aa: CASSVEKVGEQYF
clone_size: .
d_call: .
v_call: TRBV9
j_call: TRBJ2-7

cdr3_nt: TGTGCCAGCAGCGCCAATCAGGGGGAAGCTTTCTTT
cdr3_aa: CASSANQGEAFF
clone_size: few
d_call: .
v_call: TRBV9
j_call: TRBJ1-1

cdr3_nt: TGTGCCAGCATGCCGAGTAATACCTACGAGCAGTACTTC
cdr3_aa: CASMPSNTYEQYF
clone_size: .
d_call: .
v_call: TRBV28
j_call: TRBJ2-7

cdr3_nt: TGTGCCAGCAGCTTATGGGGGCCGGATGAAAAACTGTTTTTT
cdr3_aa: CASSLWGPDEKLFF
clone_size: .
d_call: .
v_call: TRBV5-6
j_call: TRBJ1-4

cdr3_nt: TGTGCCAGCAGCTCCCTGGCGGGAGTCTATGGCTACACCTTC
cdr3_aa: CASSSLAGVYGYTF
clone_size: .
d_call: .
v_call: TRBV5-6
j_call: TRBJ1-2

cdr3_nt: TGTGCCAGCAGCCCCGTCAGGGGTCCTAACTATGGCTACACCTTC
cdr3_aa: CASSPVRGPNYGYTF
clone_size: few
d_call: .
v_call: TRBV11-2
j_call: TRBJ1-2

cdr3_nt: TGTGCCAGCAGCTTAGGGGGGAGTAGGGGCAAAAACATTCAGTACTTC
cdr3_aa: CASSLGGSRGKNIQYF
clone_size: .
d_call: .
v_call: TRBV7-8
j_call: TRBJ2-4

cdr3_nt: TGTGCCAGCAGCTCTCAGGCGGGAGGTGGTGAGACCCAGTACTTC
cdr3_aa: CASSSQAGGGETQYF
clone_size: .
d_call: TRBD2
v_call: TRBV5-4
j_call: TRBJ2-5

cdr3_nt: TGTGCCAGCAGCACAGGGACAGGGGATGAAAAACTGTTTTTT
cdr3_aa: CASSTGTGDEKLFF
clone_size: .
d_call: TRBD1
v_call: TRBV7-6
j_call: TRBJ1-4

cdr3_nt: TGCGCCAGCAGCTTAGGACTAGCGGACGAGACCCAGTACTTC
cdr3_aa: CASSLGLADETQYF
clone_size: once
d_call: TRBD2
v_call: TRBV5-1
j_call: TRBJ2-5

cdr3_nt: TGTGCCAGCAGTCCAGTAGCAAGGACCCAAGAGACCCAGTACTTC
cdr3_aa: CASSPVARTQETQYF
clone_size: .
d_call: .
v_call: TRBV28
j_call: TRBJ2-5

cdr3_nt: TGTGCCAGCAGCAGAGGGGTGGACGGCACAGATACGCAGTATTTT
cdr3_aa: CASSRGVDGTDTQYF
clone_size: many
d_call: .
v_call: TRBV7-9
j_call: TRBJ2-3

cdr3_nt: TGTGCCAGCACCCCTCGGGACAGCCAAGAGCCTAACTATGGCTACACCTTC
cdr3_aa: CASTPRDSQEPNYGYTF
clone_size: once
d_call: TRBD1
v_call: TRBV7-9
j_call: TRBJ1-2

cdr3_nt: TGCGCCAGCAGCTTCGGGGGGCAGAGTGAAAAACTGTTTTTT
cdr3_aa: CASSFGGQSEKLFF
clone_size: .
d_call: .
v_call: TRBV5-1
j_call: TRBJ1-4

cdr3_nt: TGTGCCTGGAGCCGGGACACCCCCTACGAGCAGTACTTC
cdr3_aa: CAWSRDTPYEQYF
clone_size: .
d_call: .
v_call: TRBV30
j_call: TRBJ2-7

cdr3_nt: TGCGCCAGCAGCCAAAGCCGCGGACTAGTTGAGTACAATGAGCAGTTCTTC
cdr3_aa: CASSQSRGLVEYNEQFF
clone_size: .
d_call: TRBD2
v_call: TRBV4-3
j_call: TRBJ2-1

cdr3_nt: TGTGCCAGCAGTCCTGGCTCAGTCTCCTACGAGCAGTACTTC
cdr3_aa: CASSPGSVSYEQYF
clone_size: .
d_call: .
v_call: TRBV27
j_call: TRBJ2-7

cdr3_nt: TGTGCCTGGAGTCCAGGGGCCTATGGCTACACCTTC
cdr3_aa: CAWSPGAYGYTF
clone_size: .
d_call: .
v_call: TRBV30
j_call: TRBJ1-2

cdr3_nt: TGTGCCAGCAGCTTAGCCAGGGGCCCAAGCTCCTACGAGCAGTACTTC
cdr3_aa: CASSLARGPSSYEQYF
clone_size: .
d_call: .
v_call: TRBV7-9
j_call: TRBJ2-7

cdr3_nt: TGTGCCAGCAGTGCAGGGATAGATGAGCAGTTCTTC
cdr3_aa: CASSAGIDEQFF
clone_size: .
d_call: .
v_call: TRBV2
j_call: TRBJ2-1

cdr3_nt: TGTGCCAGTAGTATAGGCCCTACTAGCGATGAGCAGTTCTTC
cdr3_aa: CASSIGPTSDEQFF
clone_size: .
d_call: TRBD2
v_call: TRBV19
j_call: TRBJ2-1